The sequence of this T cell receptor beta chain was determined in a study of cytomegalovirus exposure and HLA in healthy donors. Regarding the study as a whole: When a later analysis was performed, an Asian-associated ancestry cluster reportedly had fewer N-insertions than the roughly 730-donor mean. A missense DCLRE1C variant was associated with V- and J-gene trimming of TCR beta chains in a later analysis, and an independent cohort replicated the association. In an earlier analysis, productive rearrangement rates for most beta V segments clustered near 87% or 30%.

60 Vbeta and 13 Jbeta primers were used in PCR. TCRdb's table, derived via immunoSEQ multiplex PCR, lists solely in-frame clones and lacks some. The listing records 70,000 or so clones. Concerning this clone: Antigen unknown.

CDR3 length equals 16 residues. From germline, CDR1 is MNHEY and CDR2 SVGAGI. Trimming took 1 base from V and 0 from J; bases not matched to a gene: 2. The sample consisted of PBMCs. The J gene is TRBJ2-1, the V gene TRBV6-5, with 8 nucleotides matching TRBD2. This receptor was obtained from a female donor in good health and CMV-seropositive. The CDR3 DNA reads TGTGCCAGCAGTTACTTAAGCGGGAGCTCCTACAATGAGCAGTTCTTC. It is translated as CASSYLSGSSYNEQFF.